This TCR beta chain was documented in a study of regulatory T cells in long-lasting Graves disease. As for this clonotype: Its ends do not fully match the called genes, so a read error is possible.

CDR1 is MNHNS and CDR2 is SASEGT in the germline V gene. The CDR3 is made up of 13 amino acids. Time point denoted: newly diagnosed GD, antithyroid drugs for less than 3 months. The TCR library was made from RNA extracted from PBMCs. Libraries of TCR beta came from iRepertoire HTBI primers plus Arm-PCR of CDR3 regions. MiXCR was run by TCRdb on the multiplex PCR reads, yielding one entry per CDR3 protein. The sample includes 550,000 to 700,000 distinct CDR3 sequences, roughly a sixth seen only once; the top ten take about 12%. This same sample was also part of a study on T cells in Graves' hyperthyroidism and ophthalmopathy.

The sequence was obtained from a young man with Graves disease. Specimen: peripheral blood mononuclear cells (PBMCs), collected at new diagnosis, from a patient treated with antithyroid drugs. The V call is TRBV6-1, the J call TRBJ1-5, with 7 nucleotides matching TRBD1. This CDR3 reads CTSQQGNNQPQHF. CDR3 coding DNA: TGTACCAGCCAACAGGGGAACAATCAGCCCCAGCATTTT.